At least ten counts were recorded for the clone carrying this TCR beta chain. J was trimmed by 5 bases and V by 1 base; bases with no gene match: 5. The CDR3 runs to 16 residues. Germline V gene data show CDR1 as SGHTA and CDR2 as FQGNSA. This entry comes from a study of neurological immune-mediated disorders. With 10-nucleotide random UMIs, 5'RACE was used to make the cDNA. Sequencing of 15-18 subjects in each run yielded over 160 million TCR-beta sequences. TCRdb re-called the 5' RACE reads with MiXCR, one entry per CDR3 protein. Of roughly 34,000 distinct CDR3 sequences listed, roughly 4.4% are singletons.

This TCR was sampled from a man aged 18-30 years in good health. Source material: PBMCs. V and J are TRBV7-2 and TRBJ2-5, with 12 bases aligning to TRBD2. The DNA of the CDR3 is TGTGCCAGCAGCTTAGTTCTAGCGGGGGGGCGGGAGACCCAGTACTTC. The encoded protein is CASSLVLAGGRETQYF.